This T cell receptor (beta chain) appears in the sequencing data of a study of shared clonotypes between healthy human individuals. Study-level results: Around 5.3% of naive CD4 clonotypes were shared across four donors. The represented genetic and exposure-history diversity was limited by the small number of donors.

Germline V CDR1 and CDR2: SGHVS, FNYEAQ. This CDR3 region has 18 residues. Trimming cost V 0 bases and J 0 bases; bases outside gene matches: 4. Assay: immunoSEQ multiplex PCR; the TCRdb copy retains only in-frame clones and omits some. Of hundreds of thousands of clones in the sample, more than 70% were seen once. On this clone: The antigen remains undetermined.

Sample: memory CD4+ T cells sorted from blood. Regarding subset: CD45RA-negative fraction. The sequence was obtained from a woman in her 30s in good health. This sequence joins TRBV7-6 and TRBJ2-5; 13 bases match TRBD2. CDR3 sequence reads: CASSLATSGRNHQETQYF. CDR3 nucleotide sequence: TGTGCCAGCAGCTTAGCGACTAGCGGGAGGAATCACCAAGAGACCCAGTACTTC.